One and the same sample provided the 32 T cell receptor beta chains below, sequenced in a study of blood T cell repertoires in COVID-19. Assay: immunoSEQ multiplex PCR; the TCRdb copy retains only in-frame clones and omits some. The sample lists approximately 82,000 clones; 80% to 95% were seen once. The specimen was peripheral blood. The receptors originated from a woman in her fifties or sixties with active COVID-19.

The V and J genes are TRBV12-3 or TRBV12-4 and TRBJ2-7; D is perhaps TRBD1 (6 bases). The V and J ends lost 5 bases and 3 bases respectively, with 11 bases between them. The CDR3 is made up of 13 amino acids. CDR3 sequence: CASSAHRVYEQYF. The CDR3, as DNA: TGTGCCAGCAGTGCTCACAGGGTCTACGAGCAGTACTTC.

The rearrangement uses TRBV28 and TRBJ1-5, with a possible D match to TRBD1 (5 bases). The V and J ends lost 7 bases and 1 base respectively, with 14 bases between them. CDR1 is MDHEN and CDR2 is SYDVKM in the germline V gene. The length of the CDR3 is 15 residues. The CDR3 sequence is CASMGIRGSNQPQHF. The CDR3 coding sequence is TGTGCCAGCATGGGGATACGGGGGAGCAATCAGCCCCAGCATTTT.

The V gene is TRBV6-6, the J gene TRBJ1-2, with D perhaps TRBD1 (6 bases). CDR3 length: 15 amino acids. The V gene's germline CDR1 is MNHNY and CDR2 SVGAGI (reference sequence). V lost 5 bases to trimming and J lost 0 bases, with 13 bases between them. CDR3: CASSMPTGTNYGYTF. As DNA, the CDR3 is TGTGCCAGCAGTATGCCGACAGGCACTAACTATGGCTACACCTTC.

This rearrangement joins TRBV5-4 to TRBJ2-3; 12 bases are a match to TRBD2. The CDR3 totals 17 residues. Germline CDR1 SGHNT, CDR2 YYREEE (reference sequence). Germline trimming cut 3 bases from V and 3 bases from J; bases unmatched to any gene: 8. The CDR3 loop reads CASSSATSGRFTDTQYF. CDR3 bases: TGTGCCAGCAGCTCCGCGACTAGCGGGAGATTTACAGATACGCAGTATTTT.

The sample holds one count of this clone. This chain connects TRBV7-8 to TRBJ1-2; 7 nucleotides line up with TRBD1. The V segment lost 5 bases and the J segment 4 bases; nucleotides outside the gene matches: 7. Per germline, CDR1 SGHVS and CDR2 FQNEAQ. The CDR3 sequence is 14 residues long. This CDR3 is CASSPDRYGYGYTF. The CDR3 region has the DNA TGTGCCAGCAGCCCGGACAGGTATGGCTATGGCTACACCTTC.

The CDR3 spells CASSSSASGLVNYGYTF. In nucleotides, the CDR3 is TGTGCCAGCAGCTCCAGCGCTAGTGGATTGGTTAACTATGGCTACACCTTC. This sequence joins TRBV11-2 and TRBJ1-2; no clear D. CDR3 length equals 17 residues. In germline, CDR1 is SGHAT, CDR2 FQNNGV. Trimming took 4 bases from V and 1 from J, leaving 19 bases between them.

J is TRBJ2-1 and V is TRBV19, with 8 nucleotides matching TRBD2. The ends lost 1 base at V and 10 bases at J; junction bases unmatched: 12. This CDR3 has 16 amino acids. The germline CDR1 and CDR2 sequences are LNHDA and SQIVND (reference sequence). CDR3: CASSIGASGLAGEQFF. The DNA of the CDR3 is TGTGCCAGTAGTATAGGAGCATCCGGACTAGCAGGGGAGCAGTTCTTC.

The rearrangement links TRBV15 to TRBJ2-2; TRBD2 might be the D (6 bases). CDR1 is LNHNV and CDR2 is YYDKDF in the germline V gene (reference sequence). This CDR3 has 15 amino acids. Trimming shortened V by 1 base and J by 6 bases, and 12 bases separated the two germline ends. CDR3 in DNA: TGTGCCACCAGCAGAGTGGGTGGGGGGTCCGGGGAGCTGTTTTTT. Amino acid sequence: CATSRVGGGSGELFF.

V gene TRBV3-1 (or the pseudogene TRBV3-2) combines with J gene TRBJ2-2; 9 nucleotides agree with TRBD2. J gave up 4 bases and V 0 bases, and 9 bases lay outside the gene matches. This CDR3 comprises 18 residues. The germline gives CDR1 LGHDT, CDR2 YNNKEL (reference sequence). The CDR3 coding sequence is TGTGCCAGCAGCCAAGATTGGCGGCGGGAGGGGACCACCGGGGAGCTGTTTTTT. It specifies CASSQDWRREGTTGELFF.

The CDR3 region is CASSLTTGTMNVYEQYF. DNA of the CDR3: TGTGCCAGCTCACTGACAACCGGGACAATGAACGTCTACGAGCAGTACTTC. The chain employs TRBV18 and TRBJ2-7, with TRBD1 as a possible D gene (6 bases). This CDR3 has 17 amino acids. Germline-derived CDR1 and CDR2 are KGHSH and LQKENI. V shed 4 bases and J shed 3 bases, with 22 bases lying between them.

Here the CDR3 DNA reads TGTGCCAGCAGCTTAGACAGTAATTCACCCCTCCACTTT. It translates to CASSLDSNSPLHF. The chain links TRBV7-7 to TRBJ1-6; D not certain. Trimming shortened V by 1 base and J by 6 bases, and 4 bases separated the two germline ends. Germline CDR1 SSHAT, CDR2 FNYEAQ (reference sequence). This CDR3 is built from 13 residues.

J is TRBJ1-6 and V is TRBV7-8, with 7 positions matching TRBD1. CDR3 length equals 14 residues. V gave up 5 bases and J gave up 7 bases; unmatched junction bases: 5. Germline V gives CDR1 SGHVS, CDR2 FQNEAQ. As DNA, the CDR3 is TGTGCCAGCAGCCCGACAGGGCCCAATTCACCCCTCCACTTT. It specifies CASSPTGPNSPLHF.

The V gene is TRBV6-6, the J gene TRBJ1-1, with D maybe TRBD1 (5 bases). The CDR3 runs 13 residues. Trimming shortened V by 8 bases and J by 4 bases, and 14 bases separated the two germline ends. In germline, CDR1 is MNHNY, CDR2 SVGAGI (reference sequence). CDR3 residues: CASQKQDVTEAFF. CDR3 sequence (DNA): TGTGCCAGCCAAAAACAGGATGTCACTGAAGCTTTCTTT.

This rearrangement joins TRBV5-4 to TRBJ1-1; weak D call: TRBD1 (5 bases). CDR1 is SGHNT and CDR2 is YYREEE in the germline V gene (reference sequence). V lost 5 bases, J lost 3 bases, and 8 bases lay in between. The CDR3 has 12 residues. DNA for the CDR3: TGTGCCAGCAGTTCGGGGGACACTGAAGCTTTCTTT. Amino acid sequence: CASSSGDTEAFF.

J is TRBJ2-7 and V is TRBV18; tentatively, D is TRBD2 (6 bases). The germline V gene encodes CDR1 KGHSH and CDR2 LQKENI. The germline V and J ends were trimmed by 3 bases and 5 bases, with 23 bases remaining between them. There are 17 residues in the CDR3. For the CDR3, the DNA is TGTGCCAGCTCACCTCTATCGGCGGGAAGAGCCTTCAACGAGCAGTACTTC. Translated, it gives CASSPLSAGRAFNEQYF.

V usage is TRBV7-9 and J usage is TRBJ2-1, with TRBD2 identical over 8 bases. CDR3 length: 17 residues. V trimming: 5 bases; J trimming: 5 bases; junction bases outside the gene matches: 14. Germline CDR1 is SEHNR and CDR2 is FQNEAQ (reference sequence). The CDR3 DNA follows: TGTGCCAGCAGCGCCAGGGTGTTCGGGGGGGCAAACAATGAGCAGTTCTTC. Amino acids: CASSARVFGGANNEQFF. The full variable domain, with the rest looked up from reference TRBV7-9 and TRBJ2-1, is DTGVSQNPRHKITKRGQNVTFRCDPISEHNRLYWYRQTLGQGPEFLTYFQNEAQLEKSRLLSDRFSAERPKGSFSTLEIQRTEQGDSAMYLCASSARVFGGANNEQFFGPGTRLTVL.

The V and J genes are TRBV19 and TRBJ1-4; D perhaps matches TRBD1 (5 bases). Deletions cut 7 bases from V and 6 bases from J, with 12 bases between. This CDR3 spans 13 amino acids. From germline, CDR1 is LNHDA and CDR2 SQIVND (reference sequence). The DNA for the CDR3 is TGTGCCAGTAAGTCCAGGGAGGATGAAAAACTGTTTTTT. Amino acid sequence: CASKSREDEKLFF. Looking up the rest from reference TRBV19 and TRBJ1-4 gives the full variable domain: DGGITQSPKYLFRKEGQNVTLSCEQNLNHDAMYWYRQDPGQGLRLIYYSQIVNDFQKGDIAEGYSVSREKKESFPLTVTSAQKNPTAFYLCASKSREDEKLFFGSGTQLSVL.

This chain uses TRBV14 with TRBJ1-1, with 7 bases lining up with TRBD1. Germline assignment: CDR1 SGHDN and CDR2 FVKESK. V lost 7 bases and J lost 0; bases outside the gene matches: 11. This CDR3 is 16 amino acids long. CDR3 DNA: TGTGCCAGCACGACAGGGCCATCCACGCTGAACACTGAAGCTTTCTTT. It encodes CASTTGPSTLNTEAFF. Based on the CDR3 plus reference TRBV14 and TRBJ1-1, the full variable domain is EAGVTQFPSHSVIEKGQTVTLRCDPISGHDNLYWYRRVMGKEIKFLLHFVKESKQDESGMPNNRFLAERTGGTYSTLKVQPAELEDSGVYFCASTTGPSTLNTEAFFGQGTRLTVV.

The chain employs TRBV5-1 and TRBJ2-5, with 9 bases identical to TRBD2. The length of the CDR3 is 15 residues. The ends lost 7 bases at V and 0 bases at J; junction bases unmatched: 7. The germline CDR1 and CDR2 sequences are SGHRS and YFSETQ. CDR3 in DNA: TGCGCCAGCGGCCCCGGGACTAGCAACCAAGAGACCCAGTACTTC. Residues: CASGPGTSNQETQYF.

The chain has TRBV6-1 and TRBJ1-3, with D perhaps TRBD1 (5 bases). The CDR3 spans 16 residues. Germline loops: CDR1 MNHNS, CDR2 SASEGT. V lost 1 base to trimming and J lost 0 bases, with 10 bases between them. The chain's CDR3 is CASSEGGRASGNTIYF. The CDR3 DNA follows: TGTGCCAGCAGTGAAGGGGGCAGGGCCTCTGGAAACACCATATATTTT.

The V and J genes are TRBV10-3 and TRBJ2-7; the match to TRBD2 covers 13 bases. Per germline, CDR1 ENHRY and CDR2 SYGVKD. Losses at the gene ends were 6 bases for V and 2 bases for J; bases not matched to a gene: 4. This CDR3 has 15 amino acids. CDR3 bases: TGTGCCATCAGCCCGACTAGCGGGAGGACCTACGAGCAGTACTTC. Protein product: CAISPTSGRTYEQYF.

Written as DNA, the CDR3 is TGTGCCACCAGTGATACGGGGAGCTCCTACGAGCAGTACTTC. Translated, it gives CATSDTGSSYEQYF. This chain joins TRBV24-1 and TRBJ2-7; D possibly corresponds to TRBD2 (5 bases). CDR3 length: 14 amino acids. Trimming shortened V by 3 bases and J by 0 bases, and 8 bases separated the two germline ends. From germline, CDR1 is KGHDR and CDR2 SFDVKD.

J is TRBJ2-7 and V is TRBV10-3, with 7 bases aligning to TRBD2. CDR1 is ENHRY and CDR2 is SYGVKD in the germline V gene. This CDR3 comprises 13 residues. After removal of 6 bases from V and 2 bases from J, the junction contained 4 bases not matched to a gene. CDR3 region: CAISRREPYEQYF. Here the CDR3 DNA reads TGTGCCATCAGCCGGCGGGAGCCCTACGAGCAGTACTTC.

V gene TRBV27 combines with J gene TRBJ2-1; TRBD1 aligns across 11 bases. CDR3 length equals 17 residues. Trimming took 6 bases from V and 6 from J; bases not matched to a gene: 13. CDR1 and CDR2 from the germline V gene are MNHEY and SMNVEV (reference sequence). CDR3 DNA: TGTGCCAGCAGCCCCCCCCGGGGACAGGGGGAACGCAATGAGCAGTTCTTC. Amino acids: CASSPPRGQGERNEQFF.

V gene TRBV29-1 combines with J gene TRBJ2-1, with TRBD2 matching over 15 bases. Germline V gene sequence: CDR1 SQVTM, CDR2 ANQGSEA. The trim removed 6 bases at V and 11 bases at J, leaving 8 bases unmatched. The CDR3 sequence is 14 residues long. CDR3 loop: CSVDRTSGRAQQFF. The CDR3 DNA follows: TGCAGCGTCGACCGGACTAGCGGGAGGGCCCAGCAGTTCTTC.

The rearrangement joins TRBV11-3 to TRBJ2-5; 7 bases align to TRBD2. The length of the CDR3 is 15 residues. In germline, CDR1 is SGHNT, CDR2 YENEEA. V trimming: 1 base; J trimming: 2 bases; junction bases outside the gene matches: 4. As DNA, the CDR3 is TGTGCCAGCAGCTTAGGCGCTAGCGGACAAGAGACCCAGTACTTC. Its protein is CASSLGASGQETQYF.

The chain is built from TRBV30 and TRBJ2-5; tentatively, D is TRBD2 (6 bases). Looked up from germline, CDR1 is GTSNPN and CDR2 is SVGIG (reference sequence). The CDR3 has 12 residues. The V and J ends lost 5 bases and 5 bases respectively, with 12 bases between them. The DNA for the CDR3 is TGTGCCTGGGGAGGGGCAGCTGAGACCCAGTACTTC. Translation: CAWGGAAETQYF. The variable domain in full, completed from reference TRBV30 and TRBJ2-5, reads SQTIHQWPATLVQPVGSPLSLECTVEGTSNPNLYWYRQAAGRGLQLLFYSVGIGQISSEVPQNLSASRPQDRQFILSSKKLLLSDSGFYLCAWGGAAETQYFGPGTRLLVL.

This chain connects TRBV7-9 to TRBJ2-1; 9 bases map to TRBD2. J was trimmed by 0 bases and V by 1 base; bases with no gene match: 7. Germline lookup yields CDR1 SEHNR and CDR2 FQNEAQ (reference sequence). The CDR3 has 18 residues. The CDR3 sequence: CASSLVASGASSYNEQFF. CDR3 in DNA: TGTGCCAGCAGCTTAGTCGCTAGCGGGGCGAGCTCCTACAATGAGCAGTTCTTC.

The chain combines TRBV7-2 with TRBJ2-7, with 8 bases identical to TRBD1. Germline V gives CDR1 SGHTA, CDR2 FQGNSA. Unmatched junction bases numbered 8, after V lost 7 bases and J lost 0 bases. The CDR3 covers 15 residues. The CDR3 spells CASTWGQVSSYEQYF. DNA for the CDR3: TGTGCCAGCACCTGGGGACAGGTGAGCTCCTACGAGCAGTACTTC.

The chain couples TRBV5-1 to TRBJ2-7; perhaps TRBD2 as D (5 bases). Deletions cut 1 base from V and 2 bases from J, with 7 bases between. CDR1 is SGHRS and CDR2 is YFSETQ in the germline V gene. The CDR3 spans 13 residues. CDR3 bases: TGCGCCAGCAGCTTGTCGGGAACCTACGAGCAGTACTTC. It translates to CASSLSGTYEQYF.

The rearrangement links TRBV9 to TRBJ2-7, with a weak D call TRBD2 (6 bases). With 1 base removed from V and 3 bases from J, the gap between germline ends came to 14 bases. Germline V lookup: CDR1 SGDLS, CDR2 YYNGEE. The CDR3 contains 15 residues. The CDR3 loop is CASSVTEEGLYEQYF. The CDR3 nucleotides are TGTGCCAGCAGCGTAACAGAGGAGGGACTCTACGAGCAGTACTTC.

CDR3 coding DNA: TGTGCCAGCACCTTACTAGCGGACACATCCTACGAGCAGTACTTC. Protein: CASTLLADTSYEQYF. This chain connects TRBV6-5 to TRBJ2-7; 8 bases fit TRBD2. V was pared by 7 bases and J by 1 base, with 9 bases of the junction left unmatched. The germline V gene encodes CDR1 MNHEY and CDR2 SVGAGI. The CDR3 runs 15 residues.